This T cell receptor beta chain came from a study of blood T cell repertoires in COVID-19. Overall study context: COVID-19 samples collected from the United States, Italy and Spain covered acute and convalescent phases.

Trimming took 4 bases from V and 11 from J, leaving 19 bases between them. Germline CDR1 and CDR2: KGHDR and SFDVKD. The CDR3 totals 14 residues. Profiled with immunoSEQ multiplex PCR; TCRdb holds only in-frame clones, not every one. The repertoire holds around 140,000 clones, with approximately 80% as singletons. The sample consisted of peripheral blood. This TCR was recovered from a woman aged 55-75 years with active or convalescent COVID-19. The V and J genes are TRBV24-1 and TRBJ1-1; possible D gene TRBD1, 6 bases. The CDR3 here is CATSEDDQGQRAFF. The CDR3 bases are TGTGCCACCAGTGAGGACGATCAGGGGCAGCGCGCTTTCTTT.